One sample yielded the 4 T cell receptor beta chains listed below, sequenced in a study of CD4 T cell repertoires in COVID-19. Some clones are missing from TCRdb's copy, which holds only in-frame ones; the method was immunoSEQ multiplex PCR. Of about 75,000 clones listed, 83% are singletons. Sequencing used CD4+ T cells from peripheral blood, obtained after recovery from COVID-19. All receptors derive from a human donor who had COVID-19.

V and J are TRBV6-6 and TRBJ1-5, with D uncertain. V was shortened by 6 bases and J by 9 bases, with 24 bases between the two germline ends. Germline lookup yields CDR1 MNHNY and CDR2 SVGAGI (reference sequence). The CDR3 covers 16 residues. CDR3 bases: TGTGCCAGCAGGCCTTCCCAATTAAGGGTCGTGTGGCCCCAGCATTTT. Its translation is CASRPSQLRVVWPQHF.

This chain connects TRBV5-8 to TRBJ1-1; 7 nucleotides align to TRBD1. The germline V gene encodes CDR1 SGHTS and CDR2 YDEGEE. V shed 2 bases and J 10 bases; nucleotides not matched to a gene: 5. CDR3 length equals 12 residues. The CDR3 here is CASSFTTGVAFF. For the CDR3, the DNA is TGTGCCAGCAGCTTTACAACAGGGGTAGCTTTCTTT.

The CDR3 bases are TGTGCCATCAGCGAAAAAGAGACCCAGTACTTC. This gives the protein CAISEKETQYF. V usage is TRBV10-3 and J usage is TRBJ2-5; unclear D gene. Looked up from germline, CDR1 is ENHRY and CDR2 is SYGVKD. This CDR3 has 11 amino acids. Between the trimmed V and J ends, which lost 6 bases and 3 bases, there was a span of 5 bases.

This chain uses TRBV3-1 (or the pseudogene TRBV3-2) with TRBJ1-2; 7 bases align to TRBD1. The CDR3 sequence is 14 residues long. Germline CDR1 reads LGHDT; CDR2 reads YNNKEL (reference sequence). V was pared by 5 bases and J by 4 bases, with 7 bases of the junction left unmatched. The CDR3 sequence is CASSARDRFYGYTF. As DNA, the CDR3 is TGTGCCAGCAGCGCGAGGGACAGATTCTATGGCTACACCTTC.